Listed below are T cell receptor beta chains from one sample, sequenced in a study of CD8+ T cells in alopecia areata. Using immunoSEQ multiplex PCR, the repertoire was profiled, and TCRdb retains in-frame clones only, with some absent. The sample lists some 20,000 clones, approximately 59% occurring once. Sequencing was performed on CD4+ Tregs sorted from blood. The receptor source for this set is a human donor with alopecia areata. CDR3s leave out the opening cysteine and the closing phenylalanine or tryptophan. Fields, in order: CDR3 protein, V gene.

CDR3aa: ASSKDGSRVPLGTGELF; v_gene: TRBV5-1
CDR3aa: ASSANWDRGNIQY; v_gene: TRBV7-9
CDR3aa: ASSLGGTSTDTQY; v_gene: TRBV5-4
CDR3aa: ASSLGKTNYEQY; v_gene: TRBV6-6
CDR3aa: ASSLAPGRDTGELF; v_gene: TRBV5-1
CDR3aa: ASSPPYSGSNEKLF; v_gene: TRBV18
CDR3aa: ASSYPPGQEQMNYGYT; v_gene: TRBV7-9
CDR3aa: ASSLNRALNEKLF; v_gene: TRBV28
CDR3aa: ATMSGWTVNTEAF; v_gene: TRBV6-5
CDR3aa: ASRGLAGSYEQY; v_gene: TRBV6-9
CDR3aa: ASSPGAGVGNEQF; v_gene: TRBV4-2
CDR3aa: ASSARVSEKLF; v_gene: TRBV6-1
CDR3aa: ASRRGWGLALSGELF; v_gene: TRBV5-1
CDR3aa: ASSLPPRLAGVMNEQF; v_gene: TRBV7-9
CDR3aa: ASSRTRDNTGELF; v_gene: TRBV7-9
CDR3aa: SVDGQGSYNEQF; v_gene: TRBV29-1
CDR3aa: ASSLAPVGAYEQY; v_gene: TRBV5-1
CDR3aa: SASRRGTGLLHGELF; v_gene: TRBV29-1
CDR3aa: ASSFGGNTEAF; v_gene: TRBV7-9
CDR3aa: ASSFVSGTGSDTQY; v_gene: TRBV5-1
CDR3aa: ASSQDERAGGYIQY; v_gene: TRBV4-2
CDR3aa: ASRLQGATGELF; v_gene: TRBV28
CDR3aa: ATSGRAGPNTGELF; v_gene: TRBV2
CDR3aa: ASIRQRGQPQH; v_gene: TRBV28
CDR3aa: ASRLTLSGYT; v_gene: TRBV7-2
CDR3aa: ASSAQGYTGELF; v_gene: TRBV6-6
CDR3aa: ASSRGPDYSPLH; v_gene: TRBV5-8
CDR3aa: SVDRGLNNEQF; v_gene: TRBV29-1
CDR3aa: ASSYRRRGGTDTQY; v_gene: TRBV6-5
CDR3aa: ASSRTDYTDTQY; v_gene: TRBV18
CDR3aa: ASSSRQGRNEQF; v_gene: TRBV28
CDR3aa: SVEGLGRNTEAF; v_gene: TRBV29-1
CDR3aa: ASSPGGPSSYNEQF; v_gene: TRBV6-6
CDR3aa: ASRGTSGRYNEQF; v_gene: TRBV5-1
CDR3aa: ASSLLFPMNTEAF; v_gene: TRBV11-2
CDR3aa: ASSQDGTWLNQPQH; v_gene: TRBV4-1
CDR3aa: ASSGAAKNIQY; v_gene: TRBV28
CDR3aa: ASSRTASSYEQY; v_gene: TRBV19
CDR3aa: ASSQTGAGEQF; v_gene: TRBV6-1
CDR3aa: ASSPNRRGVNTEAF; v_gene: TRBV18
CDR3aa: ASSPNTLSGSNEQF; v_gene: TRBV5-1
CDR3aa: ASSRDQSTDTQY; v_gene: TRBV7-2
CDR3aa: ASSFERFSSYNEQF; v_gene: TRBV5-6
CDR3aa: ASSLTGDMAYEQY; v_gene: TRBV28
CDR3aa: ASSWWGNTGELF; v_gene: TRBV7-2
CDR3aa: SVPGQITDTQY; v_gene: TRBV29-1
CDR3aa: ASSLDPPGRGGRYNEQF; v_gene: TRBV5-4
CDR3aa: ASRRGVILDGYT; v_gene: TRBV7-2
CDR3aa: ASSDLPGHLTEGYT; v_gene: TRBV9
CDR3aa: SVRPRTGTETQY; v_gene: TRBV29-1
CDR3aa: ASGTGPTGELF; v_gene: TRBV28
CDR3aa: ASSQDFTDTQY; v_gene: TRBV4-1
CDR3aa: ASSPNRGQGYT; v_gene: TRBV7-2
CDR3aa: ASSESQVNEKLF; v_gene: TRBV2
CDR3aa: ASSFYSYEQY; v_gene: TRBV28
CDR3aa: ASSFRGASGYT; v_gene: TRBV7-9
CDR3aa: ASSQDSFSYEQY; v_gene: TRBV4-2